Given below is one T cell receptor beta chain in context. Its antigen is currently not known. The record has no base qualities; no much larger clone is one base away. Collaborating institutions collected whole blood in K2EDTA tubes following their own protocols. Collaborator samples were shipped for TCRbeta analysis as frozen whole blood, isolated PBMCs, or DNA extracted from either sample type. TCRbeta CDR3 regions were amplified from genomic DNA by means of the immunoSEQ Assay, a bias-controlled multiplex PCR. Regarding the original processing steps: Nucleated cell counts per sample were estimated from amplification of reference gene primers within the assay. To quantify the absolute abundance of each unique TCRbeta CDR3 rearrangement, sequence reads were collapsed and filtered. For each sample, productive Simpson clonality was calculated as the square root of Simpson's diversity index over productive rearrangements. Held by TCRdb, this immuneACCESS table contains in-frame sequences only and omits some clones. Under half of the omission traces to an unresolved V gene where checked; the cause of the rest is unknown. V and J calls and clone size are as listed in that table; D and trimming were resolved from the DNA. This sample has about 110,000 clones in its table, and around 88% of those were observed once. The ten largest clones add up to approximately 6.2% of the sample.

The sample comes from a study of blood T cell repertoires in COVID-19 (TCRdb year 2020). At the level of the whole study: The collaborator samples originated in the United States, Italy and Spain and spanned the acute and convalescent phases of COVID-19. The repertoires were made available in a free public database intended to serve as a resource for research on the immune response to SARS-CoV-2. Samples came from the ongoing ImmuneRACE study (first 160 participants) plus 1,254 subjects from 6 global collaborators. Where available, HLA class I and class II types were taken from metadata supplied by the sample provider and were not determined by assay-based typing. The prospective study material was composed of cDNA or gDNA derived from T cells, B-cell-depleted T cells, or PBMCs. The dataset comprised deeply sampled blood TCRbeta repertoires from subjects exposed to, actively infected with, or recovered from COVID-19. Nearly every sample came with metadata listing a de-identified subject ID, COVID-19 status, age in years and sex.

Results and caveats for the whole study, not just this receptor: The amount of clinical and demographic metadata varied by source and participant and was provided uncurated.

Ends trimmed: V by 6 bases, J by 3 bases; bases unmatched to a gene: 5. CDR1 MNHEY and CDR2 SMNVEV are derived from the germline V gene (reference sequence). Including the terminal cysteine and phenylalanine, the CDR3 comprises 13 residues. Only CDR3 DNA remains: 39 bases, in frame from the first base. The material sequenced was peripheral blood. This receptor was obtained from a man aged 45-65 years with active or convalescent COVID-19. The sequence links TRBV27 to TRBJ2-7; 7 middle bases align to TRBD2. The sequence in DNA is TGTGCCAGCAGCGAGCGGGGAATCTACGAGCAGTACTTC. Its coded protein is CASSERGIYEQYF.